Here is one T cell receptor (beta chain) with its context. This clone was picked up a small number of times. Its antigen has not been determined. No much larger clone exists at a distance of one base, and base qualities are not known. From the cysteine up to the phenylalanine, the CDR3 has a length of 15 residues. Of the read, only the CDR3 DNA is kept; its 45 bases are in frame from base 1. V sheds 2 bases and J sheds 0 bases, leaving 7 bases between their ends. According to the germline V gene, CDR1 reads LGHNA and CDR2 reads YNFKEQ. Libraries were constructed by the immunoSEQ multiplex PCR assay. For the multiplex PCR, a mixture combining 60 forward primers for TCR Vbeta segments and 13 reverse primers for TCR Jbeta segments was used. A multiplex PCR assay on genomic DNA amplified the CDR3 region of rearranged TCR beta genes. Amplified TCR beta libraries were sequenced as 87-base-pair reads on the Illumina HiSeq System. As for the original processing: Across the roughly 700 repertoires, a later analysis counted 75 million to 90 million unique TCR beta chains, some 11 million of which were shared by at least two donors. To remove PCR and sequencing errors, raw reads were error-corrected and collapsed into unique sequences using a nearest-neighbor algorithm that merged closely related sequences. V, D and J gene segments were assigned by aligning CDR3 sequences to IMGT reference sequences. For a sequence to be retained, at least a six-nucleotide match to both a V gene segment and a J gene segment was required. A rearrangement was called productive if the CDR3 had no stop codons and remained in frame with V and J, and every other rearrangement was called non-productive. Following IMGT convention, CDR3 was defined as the stretch from the second conserved V-encoded cysteine to the conserved J-encoded phenylalanine. The earlier analysis of roughly 590 of the donors excluded sequences that lacked an unambiguous match to a single V gene segment. In an earlier analysis of 587 of the donors, V segments were called functional above 56.7% productive rearrangements and were called segregating when the between-donor standard deviation exceeded 5%. A statistical classification framework was developed to diagnose cytomegalovirus status using the catalog of TCR beta chain sequences. In a later analysis, TCR nucleotide sequences were compared against IMGT/GENE-DB human TR gene sequences so that V and J genes could be assigned. Using the TCRdist pipeline, a later analysis assigned CDR3 sequences along with most-parsimonious VDJ recombination scenarios. A later analysis defined each TCR beta chain by its CDR3 amino acid sequence plus V-gene family, and excluded reads lacking a unique V-gene family. As a way to deal with suspected cross-contamination and a sequencing artifact, a later analysis dropped hundreds of nucleotide sequences that were highly shared and had low generation probability. In a later analysis, a clonal expansion index was calculated for each public chain from normalized within-repertoire ranks of inferred template counts. A later analysis computed generation probabilities with a VDJ recombination model fitted to out-of-frame rearrangements, and checked the results against IGoR. In a later analysis, TCR-TCR, TCR-HLA and TCR-CMV co-occurrence was scored with hypergeometric tests, and a repertoire-size bias correction was applied to TCR pairs. False discovery rates were estimated in a later analysis by permuting HLA or CMV assignments 20 times. In a later analysis, co-occurring TCRs were grouped using DBSCAN, with TCRdist sequence similarity added in when clustering inside HLA-allele-positive subsets. Repertoires with fewer than 30,000 or more than 120,000 public chains, plus five repertoires with anomalous nucleotide sharing, were excluded from co-occurrence clustering. Sourced from immuneACCESS, this table was stored by TCRdb with only in-frame sequences that have V and J called. A share of the clones is absent; for the studies checked, an unresolved V gene accounts for under half, and the remainder has no known explanation. The D gene and trimming were derived from the DNA, and the V and J assignments and clone size from that table. Here the sample has 150,000 to 200,000 clones; about 82% occur a single time. The ten top clones hold 1.9% of the sample.

The cohort was made up of 666 healthy bone marrow donors. Cohort members were all nominally healthy when sampled, although unrecorded immune exposures were likely present. The donor was CMV seronegative and was included in the group of a few hundred seronegative cohort members. Each donor provided a peripheral blood sample, and peripheral blood mononuclear cells were used for TCR beta sequencing. Genomic DNA was extracted from the blood cell samples with the Qiagen DNeasy Blood Extraction Kit. This specimen belongs to a study of cytomegalovirus exposure and HLA in healthy donors (dated by TCRdb to between 2016 and 2019). Some background on the complete study: In an earlier analysis of under 600 of the donors, 250 to 350 Gb of sequence data and 117 million unique TCR beta sequences from roughly 180 million T cells were reported. An early release that covered around 590 HLA-typed donors contained around 300 gigabases of sequencing data and about 84 million unique TCR sequences. Across under 500 genotyped donors of the cohort, an average of approximately 240,000 unique TCR beta nucleotide sequences per donor were sequenced, and 15% to 20% of those sequences were non-productive. In addition to the first cohort of around 670 subjects, a separate validation cohort of approximately 120 different subjects was used. Rather than drawing on any new phenotypic data, the later analysis identified candidate immune exposures from TCR beta sequences and the way those sequences occurred across donors. In a later analysis, previously published TCR beta repertoires from hundreds of donors were re-analyzed and high-resolution HLA genotyping was added so that TCR occurrence patterns could be studied. HLA typing included class I and class II loci at four-digit resolution. In a later genetic analysis, genome-wide SNP genotypes for about 60% of the 666 donors were used, and that subset was treated as a discovery cohort. The study profiled the T cell repertoires of 500 to 800 subjects by immunosequencing and related them to cytomegalovirus serostatus. Of the roughly 400 genotyped donors, more than 75% were placed in the genetic ancestry cluster associated with self-reported Caucasian donors. Alongside the repertoire data, information on donor age, sex, ethnicity and CMV serostatus was compiled. All discovery cohort repertoires had been generated using a single sequencing platform. Typing coverage varied by locus: roughly 620-640 donors for A, B, C, DRB1 and DQB1; under 550 for DQA1; 606 for DPA1; 450 to 480 for DPB1. Because of strong linkage in the cohort, roughly five DR-DQ haplotypes were treated as single units for association and clustering. To decide whether each TCR beta V gene segment behaved as functional or pseudogenic, an earlier analysis of over 500 of the donors relied on high-throughput TCR beta sequencing. To predict cytomegalovirus infection status, the study brought together high-throughput TCR immunosequencing, statistical association of individual TCRs with disease status, and machine learning. The study aimed to test whether cataloging public T cell receptors could reveal signatures of past pathogen exposure. Summary of the overall study and its limitations: In a later genetic analysis, fewer N-insertions in productive TCRs were reported among donors in an Asian-associated ancestry cluster than the roughly 700-donor mean. The authors suggested that the approach could potentially be extended to other disease states and immunological phenotypes. A group of highly shared sequence variants was considered likely to be a technical artifact of the sequencing pipeline. When HLA alleles, especially DR and DQ, strongly co-occurred, TCR associations were difficult to assign to individual alleles. The only immune exposure information available for the cohort was CMV serostatus. In a later analysis, TCR association rates were found to vary across HLA loci, with the most associated TCRs seen for DRB1 alleles and the fewest for HLA-C alleles. This cohort had only TCR beta chains sequenced, and the lack of alpha or paired-chain data limited which features could be detected. Across donors, most TCR sequences were observed very rarely, whereas some public TCRs were present in many individuals. A total of 150 to 200 TCR beta chains were listed by the study as associated with cytomegalovirus. Over 15 rarely observed V segments, including chromosome 9 orphons, were excluded from the earlier analysis of approximately 500 of the donors because counts were too low. According to a later analysis, parvovirus B19, influenza, CMV and Epstein-Barr virus appeared linked to several top co-occurrence clusters. In a later analysis, most CMV-associated TCR beta chains were found to appear HLA-restricted, with HLA associations seemingly driven largely by CMV exposure. V-gene and J-gene trimming of TCR beta chains was associated with a missense DCLRE1C variant in a later genetic analysis, and the association was replicated in an independent cohort. Because HLA typing was missing for some donors at each locus, association tests included only the typed subset. Some IMGT-functional V segments, including TRBV6-2 and TRBV6-3, could not be distinguished by the 87-base-pair reads and were therefore excluded. Three of the identified cytomegalovirus-associated TCR beta chains were confirmed in vitro to be specific for cytomegalovirus antigens. A further reported finding was that TCR beta sequences accurately predicted the HLA-A and HLA-B alleles for most subjects in the first cohort. Broadly in line with IMGT annotations, most TCR beta V segments showed up in productive rearrangements about 90% or about 30% of the time in an earlier analysis of around 550 of the donors. The classifier was reported to diagnose cytomegalovirus status with high specificity and sensitivity in both the original cohort and the validation cohort. In a later analysis, HLA-associated TCR beta chains showed more clonal expansion and lower generation probabilities than non-associated chains that were equally common. At a false discovery rate of 0.05, a later analysis linked some 18,000 TCR beta sequences to specific HLA alleles. Linkage disequilibrium might explain the correlated functional status among segregating V segments, but an unknown experimental factor could not be excluded. Roughly uniform sequencing depth across donors was assumed in presence/absence analyses, although this assumption may not hold.

This receptor was obtained from a woman aged 25 to 39 in good health and CMV-seronegative. The V and J genes are TRBV4-2 and TRBJ1-4; there is no confident call for the D gene. Input material: PBMCs. The CDR3 reads CASSQMSATNEKLFF. The DNA sequence reads TGTGCCAGCAGCCAAATGTCTGCAACTAATGAAAAACTGTTTTTT.